These 22 T cell receptor beta chains came from one sample sequenced in a study of T cells in Graves' hyperthyroidism and ophthalmopathy. Authors of the study amplified TCR beta CDR3 regions from RNA transcripts. First-round RT-PCR targeting the TCR CDR3 was performed with the HTBI primer set. Via MiXCR, TCRdb re-called the multiplex PCR reads, giving one row per CDR3 protein. The sample carries 410,000 or so distinct CDR3 sequences, 14% to 15% recorded once. The sample consisted of blood. The receptors were gathered from a man in his late teens or twenties with Graves' ophthalmopathy.

This clonotype showed up many times. The chain uses TRBV29-1 and TRBJ1-1; D remains ambiguous. Trimming cost V 6 bases and J 3 bases, with 11 bases left between them. CDR3 length: 12 residues. CDR1 and CDR2 from the germline V gene are SQVTM and ANQGSEA. The CDR3 DNA follows: TGCAGCGTCTCCCATGGGGACACTGAAGCTTTCTTT. This translates into CSVSHGDTEAFF.

The chain recombines TRBV10-1 with TRBJ1-1; D call uncertain. V was clipped by 9 bases and J by 0 bases, with 8 bases between them. Germline loops: CDR1 WNHNN, CDR2 SYGVQD (reference sequence). This CDR3 region has 12 residues. CDR3 nucleotides: TGCGCCAGTCAAAACATGAACACTGAAGCTTTCTTT. As protein: CASQNMNTEAFF.

As for this clonotype: The germline gene is not matched at one end of the junction; a read error may be the cause. The genes are TRBV10-1 and TRBJ1-3; the D is unclear. Germline values: CDR1 WNHNN, CDR2 SYGVQD (reference sequence). This CDR3 region has 13 residues. This chain's CDR3 is CASSELIGSTIYF. The CDR3 coding sequence is TGCGCCAGCAGTGAATTGATCGGAAGCACCATATATTTT.

This clonotype was picked up many times. V and J are TRBV6-1 and TRBJ1-5, with a tentative D call TRBD1 (6 bases). CDR3 length equals 16 residues. CDR1 is MNHNS, CDR2 SASEGT, per germline. V lost 6 bases and J 3 bases, leaving 18 bases between the germline ends. CDR3 in DNA: TGTGCCAGCAGGGACAGTCCTCGTGGGGTCAATCAGCCCCAGCATTTT. Translating it yields CASRDSPRGVNQPQHF.

This clonotype has ten or more counts. The V gene is TRBV7-8, the J gene TRBJ1-1; D is unclear. CDR3 length: 15 amino acids. Germline loops: CDR1 SGHVS, CDR2 FQNEAQ. Trimming shortened V by 5 bases and J by 6 bases, and 19 bases separated the two germline ends. The CDR3 spells CASSQGYTSPAEAFF. In DNA, the CDR3 is TGTGCCAGCAGCCAAGGGTACACCAGCCCCGCTGAAGCTTTCTTT.

In its sample, this clonotype was seen many times. V gene TRBV10-1 combines with J gene TRBJ1-1; D is undetermined. Germline CDR1 reads WNHNN; CDR2 reads SYGVQD (reference sequence). CDR3 length: 12 amino acids. V lost 4 bases, J lost 2 bases, and 5 bases lay in between. The CDR3 bases are TGCGCCAGCAGTGGGATAAACACTGAAGCTTTCTTT. Its translation is CASSGINTEAFF.

The table lists this clonotype with many counts. The V call is TRBV5-1, the J call TRBJ1-5, with D hard to call. The CDR3 is made up of 12 amino acids. CDR1 is SGHRS and CDR2 is YFSETQ in the germline V gene. The V end lost 0 bases, the J end lost 6 bases, and 4 bases lay between the germline ends. Written as DNA, the CDR3 is TGCGCCAGCAGCTTGGACGGTCAGCCCCAGCATTTT. It translates to CASSLDGQPQHF. The full variable domain, rest sourced from reference TRBV5-1 and TRBJ1-5, is KAGVTQTPRYLIKTRGQQVTLSCSPISGHRSVSWYQQTPGQGLQFLFEYFSETQRNKGNFPGRFSGRQFSNSRSEMNVSTLELGDSALYLCASSLDGQPQHFGDGTRLSIL.

In its sample, this clonotype was seen a few times. The V call is TRBV5-1, the J call TRBJ1-4, with 9 bases identical to TRBD1. CDR1 and CDR2 from the germline V gene are SGHRS and YFSETQ. The CDR3 runs to 13 residues. The V gene end was trimmed by 4 bases and the J gene end by 8 bases; junction bases not matched to a gene: 3. CDR3: CASSPDRGEKLFF. The CDR3 nucleotides read TGCGCCAGCAGCCCGGACAGGGGCGAAAAACTGTTTTTT.

In DNA, the CDR3 is TGCAGTGCCGCTAGAAGCGGGGGGGCTGGCGGGGAGCTGTTTTTT. Translated, it gives CSAARSGGAGGELFF. V is TRBV20-1 and J is TRBJ2-2; 10 bases are a match to TRBD2. The V gene's germline CDR1 is DFQATT and CDR2 SNEGSKA (reference sequence). With V trimmed by 6 bases and J by 7 bases, 11 bases remained unmatched. This CDR3 is built from 15 residues.

In its sample, this clonotype was seen many times. The rearrangement joins TRBV27 to TRBJ2-2, with TRBD1 matching 8 bases. CDR3 size: 15 residues. V lost 5 bases, J lost 4 bases, and 6 bases stayed unmatched. Germline assignment: CDR1 MNHEY and CDR2 SMNVEV (reference sequence). CDR3 DNA sequence: TGTGCCAGCAGTGCCCATGGGACAGGCACCGGGGAGCTGTTTTTT. It encodes CASSAHGTGTGELFF.

Comment on this clonotype: This may arise from a read error, as a much more abundant clone is one base away. The chain joins TRBV5-1 to TRBJ2-5; maybe TRBD2 (5 bases). Trimming shortened V by 4 bases and J by 7 bases, and 11 bases separated the two germline ends. Germline loops: CDR1 SGHRS, CDR2 YFSETQ. This CDR3 has 12 amino acids. CDR3 sequence reads: CASSVDGLTQYF. CDR3 nucleotide sequence: TGCGCCAGCAGCGTCGACGGACTGACCCAGTACTTC.

This clonotype was observed at least ten times. This chain links TRBV9 with TRBJ2-5; 8 bases are shared with TRBD2. This CDR3 contains 14 residues. CDR1 is SGDLS and CDR2 is YYNGEE in the germline V gene. V shed 4 bases and J 4 bases; nucleotides not matched to a gene: 6. CDR3 DNA: TGTGCCAGCAGCCCCCAGAGCGGGGGAGAGACCCAGTACTTC. Its translation: CASSPQSGGETQYF.

The rearrangement links TRBV12-3 or TRBV12-4 to TRBJ1-1; 11 nucleotides match TRBD1. The V and J ends lost 6 bases and 4 bases, in that order; junction bases with no gene match: 10. There are 16 residues in the CDR3. This CDR3 is CASSKDRGRGSTEAFF. CDR3 in DNA: TGTGCCAGCAGCAAGGACAGGGGGCGCGGAAGCACTGAAGCTTTCTTT.

This clonotype was observed at least ten times. J is TRBJ2-7 and V is TRBV2; weak D call: TRBD1 (5 bases). The germline V gene has CDR1 SNHLY and CDR2 FYNNEI. Between the trimmed V and J ends, which lost 6 bases and 3 bases, there was a span of 9 bases. The CDR3 runs 12 residues. The CDR3 nucleotides read TGTGCCAGCAGCATCGACAGCTACGAGCAGTACTTC. Protein sequence: CASSIDSYEQYF.

This clonotype was seen many times. This chain joins TRBV9 and TRBJ2-1; D gene uncertain. Trimming pared 0 bases from V and 8 bases from J, leaving 6 bases between. The CDR3 sequence is 12 residues long. CDR1 is SGDLS, CDR2 YYNGEE, per germline. DNA of the CDR3: TGTGCCAGCAGCGTAGAAAACGATGAGCAGTTCTTC. It translates to CASSVENDEQFF.

The table lists this clonotype with many counts. The genes are TRBV30 and TRBJ2-7, with D uncertain. V dropped 5 bases and J dropped 5 bases, with 10 bases sitting between them. Germline CDR1 is GTSNPN and CDR2 is SVGIG (reference sequence). This CDR3 has 11 residues. This CDR3 reads CAWVGRDEQYF. The CDR3 DNA reads as TGTGCCTGGGTAGGACGAGACGAGCAGTACTTC.

This clonotype has at least ten counts. The chain couples TRBV6-1 to TRBJ1-1; 11 bases match TRBD1. CDR3 length: 14 amino acids. J lost 5 bases, V lost 6 bases, and 5 bases had no gene match. CDR1 is MNHNS and CDR2 is SASEGT in the germline V gene. Here the CDR3 reads CASRIGTGGTEAFF. The CDR3 bases are TGTGCCAGCAGGATCGGGACAGGGGGAACTGAAGCTTTCTTT.

This clonotype was seen many times. The V and J genes are TRBV3-1 and TRBJ1-2; 7 bases are a match to TRBD1. The junction had 4 bases not matched to a gene; V was cut back by 2 bases and J by 1 base. This CDR3 is built from 15 residues. Germline CDR1 reads LGHDT; CDR2 reads YNNKEL (reference sequence). CDR3 DNA sequence: TGTGCCAGCAGCCAACTGGACAGGAGTAACTATGGCTACACCTTC. Its protein is CASSQLDRSNYGYTF.

This clonotype was observed many times. This chain joins TRBV19 and TRBJ1-1, with a tentative D call TRBD1 (5 bases). The CDR3 has 14 residues. Germline values: CDR1 LNHDA, CDR2 SQIVND (reference sequence). Trimming cost V 8 bases and J 5 bases, with 18 bases left between them. Here the CDR3 reads CASERGSAGTEAFF. In DNA form, the CDR3 reads TGTGCCAGTGAGCGGGGCTCGGCTGGGACTGAAGCTTTCTTT.

As concerns this clonotype: This may be a read error, as it is one base from a much larger clone. The chain has TRBV20-1 and TRBJ2-1, with 8 bases that match TRBD2. In germline, CDR1 is DFQATT, CDR2 SNEGSKA (reference sequence). The CDR3 is 16 residues long. The CDR3: CSAQLQRGSSYDEQFF. DNA of the CDR3: TGCAGTGCTCAACTACAGCGGGGGAGCTCCTACGATGAGCAGTTCTTC.

This clonotype showed up many times. The genes are TRBV11-2 and TRBJ1-5; weak D call: TRBD1 (6 bases). The CDR3 is made up of 15 amino acids. Germline CDR1 reads SGHAT; CDR2 reads FQNNGV. V dropped 1 base and J dropped 6 bases, with 13 bases sitting between them. The CDR3 is CASSLAGGAGQPQHF. In DNA form, the CDR3 reads TGTGCCAGCAGCTTAGCGGGGGGCGCGGGTCAGCCCCAGCATTTT.

This clonotype appeared once. The rearrangement uses TRBV20-1 and TRBJ2-1; 13 bases are a match to TRBD2. Germline lookup yields CDR1 DFQATT and CDR2 SNEGSKA (reference sequence). V lost 0 bases to trimming and J lost 14 bases; unmatched junction nucleotides: 13. The CDR3 has 16 residues. The CDR3 region is CSARDPLAGGPLKKFF. The CDR3 DNA reads TGCAGTGCTAGAGACCCACTAGCGGGGGGGCCTCTTAAAAAGTTCTTC.